Sequencing of this T cell receptor beta chain was carried out in a study of CD8 T cells in Susac syndrome. Random hexamers primed reverse transcription of 0.5 to 1 ug RNA. Amplification of TCR beta CDR3 spanned 54 Vbeta and 13 Jbeta via immunoSEQ multiplex PCR. TCRdb re-derived calls from the immunoSEQ multiplex PCR reads in MiXCR, one entry per CDR3 protein. The sample includes some 130,000 distinct CDR3 sequences, 85% to 95% of them seen just once. Germline lookup yields CDR1 LGHDT and CDR2 YNNKEL (reference sequence). The CDR3 is 16 amino acids. V lost 0 bases, J lost 3 bases, and 12 bases lay in between.

This clonotype was obtained from a human donor with Susac syndrome. What was sequenced was CD8+ T cells from PBMCs. The chain uses TRBV3-1 and TRBJ1-5; no clear D. The CDR3 DNA is TGTGCCAGCAGCCAAGATCGCGGCAGGCTCAATCAGCCCCAGCATTTT. This codes for CASSQDRGRLNQPQHF.